The clone carrying this T cell receptor beta chain was detected only a few times. V was clipped by 3 bases and J by 7 bases; unmatched bases: 18. Germline CDR1 and CDR2: KGHDR and SFDVKD. The CDR3 spans 18 residues. These data are taken from a study of T cells after yellow fever vaccination. Study-wide results and caveats: Researchers report a weaker secondary response that nonetheless peaked faster, day 5 versus 15. Clones from primary vaccination mostly reappeared after the booster (roughly 95% CD4, about 88% CD8).

TCRdb processed the 5' RACE reads anew with MiXCR; each CDR3 protein has one entry. The data show fewer than 100,000 distinct CDR3 sequences, more than 7.5% seen once. The source of this sequence is a young man who received the YFV17D yellow fever vaccine. The chain is built from TRBV24-1 and TRBJ2-5, with 8 bases fitting TRBD2. Source: CD8+ T cells not binding an NS4B(214-222) dextramer, sorted from PBMCs, taken more than 14 days after the first yellow fever vaccination. The CDR3: CATSDLRGLGNRPGTQYF. In DNA, the CDR3 is TGTGCCACCAGTGATCTGCGGGGACTAGGGAATCGACCGGGGACCCAGTACTTC.